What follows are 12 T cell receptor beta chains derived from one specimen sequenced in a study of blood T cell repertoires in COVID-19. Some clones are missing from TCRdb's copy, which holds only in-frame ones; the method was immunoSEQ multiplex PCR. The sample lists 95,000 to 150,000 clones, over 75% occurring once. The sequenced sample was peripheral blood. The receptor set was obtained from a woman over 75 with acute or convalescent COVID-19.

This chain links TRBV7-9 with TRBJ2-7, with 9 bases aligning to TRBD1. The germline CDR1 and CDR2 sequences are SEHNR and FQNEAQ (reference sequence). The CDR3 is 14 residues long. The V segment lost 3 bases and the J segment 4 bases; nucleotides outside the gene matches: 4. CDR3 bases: TGTGCCAGCAGCTTCGGGACAGGGAGATACGAGCAGTACTTC. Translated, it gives CASSFGTGRYEQYF.

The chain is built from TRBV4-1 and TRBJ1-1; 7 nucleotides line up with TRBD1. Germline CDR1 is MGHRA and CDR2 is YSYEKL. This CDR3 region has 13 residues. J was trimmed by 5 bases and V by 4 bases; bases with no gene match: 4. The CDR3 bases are TGCGCCAGCAGCCCGGACAGGAAGACTGAAGCTTTCTTT. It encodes CASSPDRKTEAFF.

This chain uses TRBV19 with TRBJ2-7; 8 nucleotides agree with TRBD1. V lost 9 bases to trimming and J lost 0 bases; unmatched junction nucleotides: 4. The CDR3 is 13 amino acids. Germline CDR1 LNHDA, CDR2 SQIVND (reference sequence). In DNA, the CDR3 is TGTGCCAGCAGGACAGGGAGCTCCTACGAGCAGTACTTC. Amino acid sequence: CASRTGSSYEQYF.

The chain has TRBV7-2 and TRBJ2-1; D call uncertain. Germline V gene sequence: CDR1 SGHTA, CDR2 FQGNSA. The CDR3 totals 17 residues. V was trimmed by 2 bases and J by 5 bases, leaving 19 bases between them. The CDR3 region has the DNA TGTGCCAGCAGCTTATTAGGCCGACGGCAGAGGAACAATGAGCAGTTCTTC. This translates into CASSLLGRRQRNNEQFF.

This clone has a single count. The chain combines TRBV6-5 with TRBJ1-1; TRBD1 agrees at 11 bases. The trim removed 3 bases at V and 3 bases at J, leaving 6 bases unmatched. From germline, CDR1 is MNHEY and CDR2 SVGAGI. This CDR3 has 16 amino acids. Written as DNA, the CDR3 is TGTGCCAGCAGTTATCGCCGGGACAGGGGGTACACTGAAGCTTTCTTT. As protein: CASSYRRDRGYTEAFF.

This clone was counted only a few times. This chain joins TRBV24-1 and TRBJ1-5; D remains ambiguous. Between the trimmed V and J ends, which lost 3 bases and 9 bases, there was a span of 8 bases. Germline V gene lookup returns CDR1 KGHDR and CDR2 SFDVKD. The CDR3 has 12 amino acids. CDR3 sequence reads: CATSDPPGPQHF. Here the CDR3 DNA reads TGTGCCACCAGTGATCCGCCGGGGCCCCAGCATTTT.

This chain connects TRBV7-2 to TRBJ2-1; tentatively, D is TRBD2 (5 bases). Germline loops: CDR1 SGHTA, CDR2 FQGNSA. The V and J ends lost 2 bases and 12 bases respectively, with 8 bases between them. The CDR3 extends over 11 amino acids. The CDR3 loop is CASSLIEGQFF. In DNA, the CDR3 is TGTGCCAGCAGCTTAATAGAGGGGCAGTTCTTC.

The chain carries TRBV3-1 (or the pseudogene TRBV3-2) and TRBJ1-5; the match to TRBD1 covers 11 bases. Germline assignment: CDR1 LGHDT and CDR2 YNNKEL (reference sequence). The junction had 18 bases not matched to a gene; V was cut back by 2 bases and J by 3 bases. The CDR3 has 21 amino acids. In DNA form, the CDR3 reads TGTGCCAGCAGCCAACCCCTTCCGGACAGGGGGCAATGGGTGAACAATCAGCCCCAGCATTTT. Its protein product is CASSQPLPDRGQWVNNQPQHF.

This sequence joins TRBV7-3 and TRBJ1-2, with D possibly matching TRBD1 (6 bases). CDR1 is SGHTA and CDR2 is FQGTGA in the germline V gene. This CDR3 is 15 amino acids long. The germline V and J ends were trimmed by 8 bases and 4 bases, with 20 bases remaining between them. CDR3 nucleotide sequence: TGTGCCAGCTCCTCGGACAGTCTACTTCCCTATGGCTACACCTTC. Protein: CASSSDSLLPYGYTF.

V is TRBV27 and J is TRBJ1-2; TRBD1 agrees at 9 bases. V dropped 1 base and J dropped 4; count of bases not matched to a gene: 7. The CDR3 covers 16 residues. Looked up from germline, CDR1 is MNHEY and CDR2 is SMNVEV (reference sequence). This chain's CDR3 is CASSLLGQGSLYGYTF. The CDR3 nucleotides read TGTGCCAGCAGTTTATTAGGACAGGGGTCTCTCTATGGCTACACCTTC.

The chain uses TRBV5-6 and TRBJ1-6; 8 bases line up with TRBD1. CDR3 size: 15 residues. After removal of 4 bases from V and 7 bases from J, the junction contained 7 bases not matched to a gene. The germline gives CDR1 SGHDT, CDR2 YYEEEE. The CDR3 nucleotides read TGTGCCAGCAGCATCTTCGACAGGGGAAATTCACCCCTCCACTTT. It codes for CASSIFDRGNSPLHF.

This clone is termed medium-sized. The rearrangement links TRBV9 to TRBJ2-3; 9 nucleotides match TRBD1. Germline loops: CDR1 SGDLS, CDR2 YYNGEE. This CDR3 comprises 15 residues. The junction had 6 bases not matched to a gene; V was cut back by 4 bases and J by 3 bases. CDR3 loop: CASSFAGTGTDTQYF. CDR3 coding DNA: TGTGCCAGCAGCTTCGCCGGGACAGGGACAGATACGCAGTATTTT.